Below, 18 T cell receptor beta chains from the same sample are listed, as sequenced in a study of glioma-infiltrating T cells. TCR alpha and beta CDR3 regions were amplified from RNA using iRepertoire nested multiplex PCR. TCRdb ran MiXCR on the multiplex PCR reads and lists one entry per CDR3 protein. The data hold around 350,000 distinct CDR3 sequences, with 41% observed a single time. The sequenced sample was glioma tissue, nonneoplastic brain tissue, or PBMCs (not recorded which). The receptors were sampled from a human donor with low-grade glioma or glioblastoma, undergoing nonglioma brain surgery, or in good health (not recorded which).

The table lists this clonotype with many counts. CDR3 sequence reads: CASSYRRGSVDEQFF. The CDR3, as DNA: TGTGCCAGCAGTTATCGTCGCGGGAGTGTAGATGAGCAGTTCTTC. The V and J genes are TRBV6-2 or TRBV6-3 and TRBJ2-1; 7 bases align to TRBD2. Trimming took 3 bases from V and 8 from J; bases not matched to a gene: 10. The CDR3 has 15 residues. CDR1 MNHEY and CDR2 SVGEGT come from the germline V gene.

Points on this clonotype: One base away lies a much larger clone, so this may be a sequencing read error. The chain recombines TRBV27 with TRBJ2-1; 7 bases are a match to TRBD2. The CDR3 is 15 residues long. CDR1 and CDR2 (germline): MNHEY, SMNVEV (reference sequence). J was trimmed by 2 bases and V by 4 bases; bases with no gene match: 5. CDR3 protein: CASSSGTKTYNEQFF. The CDR3 region has the DNA TGTGCCAGCAGTTCCGGGACTAAGACCTACAATGAGCAGTTCTTC.

This clonotype was seen at least ten times. The chain is built from TRBV27 and TRBJ2-7; perhaps TRBD2 as D (7 bases). The V gene lost 4 bases and the J gene lost 0 bases, with 13 bases spanning the gap. Germline-derived CDR1 and CDR2 are MNHEY and SMNVEV (reference sequence). This CDR3 region has 15 residues. CDR3 loop: CASSWGGHSSYEQYF. As DNA, the CDR3 is TGTGCCAGCAGTTGGGGGGGACATAGCTCCTACGAGCAGTACTTC.

V gene TRBV7-2 combines with J gene TRBJ2-5; D uncertain. This CDR3 spans 14 amino acids. Trimming cost V 1 base and J 4 bases, with 10 bases left between them. Germline loops: CDR1 SGHTA, CDR2 FQGNSA. CDR3: CASSLGLRRETQYF. The DNA of the CDR3 is TGTGCCAGCAGCTTAGGGCTCAGGCGAGAGACCCAGTACTTC.

The V and J genes are TRBV20-1 and TRBJ1-4, with 7 nucleotides matching TRBD1. Germline V gene lookup returns CDR1 DFQATT and CDR2 SNEGSKA (reference sequence). Losses at the gene ends were 4 bases for V and 4 bases for J; bases not matched to a gene: 9. The CDR3 contains 15 residues. In DNA form, the CDR3 reads TGCAGTGCTATAACCCCGGGACAGCTTAATGAAAAACTGTTTTTT. Protein: CSAITPGQLNEKLFF.

This clonotype was seen only a few times. The V gene is TRBV20-1, the J gene TRBJ1-1, with D maybe TRBD1 (5 bases). V gave up 3 bases and J gave up 4 bases, with 6 bases separating them. Germline V gene data show CDR1 as DFQATT and CDR2 as SNEGSKA (reference sequence). CDR3 length: 11 amino acids. CDR3 in amino acids: CSARGRTEAFF. In DNA form, the CDR3 reads TGCAGTGCTAGGGGGCGCACTGAAGCTTTCTTT.

The genes are TRBV7-2 and TRBJ2-1, with TRBD2 matching 7 bases. Per germline, CDR1 SGHTA and CDR2 FQGNSA. The CDR3 contains 15 residues. The junction had 7 bases not matched to a gene; V was cut back by 5 bases and J by 3 bases. CDR3 sequence (DNA): TGTGCCAGCAGCCATCGGACTAGGGGCTACAATGAGCAGTTCTTC. Translated, it gives CASSHRTRGYNEQFF.

About this clonotype itself: A much more abundant neighbour one base away suggests this may be a read error. This chain connects TRBV4-3 to TRBJ1-2; D gene unclear. This CDR3 has 13 residues. Trimming pared 0 bases from V and 7 bases from J, leaving 9 bases between. Germline CDR1 is LGHNA and CDR2 is YSLEER. The CDR3 nucleotides are TGCGCCAGCAGCCAAGATCCCCGCTGTGGCTACACCTTC. Protein: CASSQDPRCGYTF.

The genes are TRBV7-2 and TRBJ2-5; D perhaps matches TRBD1 (6 bases). Germline CDR1 is SGHTA and CDR2 is FQGNSA. The CDR3 is made up of 13 amino acids. Trimming pared 3 bases from V and 4 bases from J, leaving 9 bases between. The CDR3 coding sequence is TGTGCCAGCAGCTTCCAGGGGCGAGAGACCCAGTACTTC. It specifies CASSFQGRETQYF. The full variable domain, with the rest looked up from reference TRBV7-2 and TRBJ2-5, is GAGVSQSPSNKVTEKGKDVELRCDPISGHTALYWYRQSLGQGLEFLIYFQGNSAPDKSGLPSDRFSAERTGGSVSTLTIQRTQQEDSAVYLCASSFQGRETQYFGPGTRLLVL.

This clonotype appeared a few times. The chain has TRBV20-1 and TRBJ2-2, with no clear D. The CDR3 is 12 residues long. Trimming pared 2 bases from V and 3 bases from J, leaving 4 bases between. Germline CDR1 is DFQATT and CDR2 is SNEGSKA (reference sequence). The CDR3 spells CSARQDTGELFF. CDR3 in DNA: TGCAGTGCTAGACAGGACACCGGGGAGCTGTTTTTT.

A single count supports this clonotype. V usage is TRBV4-2 and J usage is TRBJ1-2; 7 nucleotides match TRBD1. The CDR3 is 14 amino acids. Unmatched junction bases numbered 5, after V lost 3 bases and J lost 4 bases. The germline gives CDR1 LGHNA, CDR2 YNFKEQ. CDR3 in DNA: TGTGCCAGCAGCCAGGCGACAGGGATCTATGGCTACACCTTC. It translates to CASSQATGIYGYTF.

The gene calls are TRBV6-1 and TRBJ2-1, with a weak D call TRBD1 (6 bases). The CDR3 extends over 13 amino acids. The V end lost 7 bases, the J end lost 3 bases, and 10 bases lay between the germline ends. Germline lookup yields CDR1 MNHNS and CDR2 SASEGT. CDR3 coding DNA: TGTGCCAGCAATAGGGACAACTACAATGAGCAGTTCTTC. As protein: CASNRDNYNEQFF.

The chain is built from TRBV29-1 and TRBJ2-5; no firm D call. CDR3 length: 12 amino acids. Germline lookup yields CDR1 SQVTM and CDR2 ANQGSEA. The ends were cut back, 1 base at V and 1 base at J, with 4 bases in the middle. The CDR3 region has the DNA TGCAGCGTTGAAGGTCTCCAAGAGACCCAGTACTTC. Translated: CSVEGLQETQYF.

DNA for the CDR3: TGTGCCAGCAGCTTAACCGGGGGCGGGCTCTACGAGCAGTACTTC. This translates into CASSLTGGGLYEQYF. The chain links TRBV7-3 to TRBJ2-7; either TRBD1 or TRBD2 may supply D (6 bases each). Looked up from germline, CDR1 is SGHTA and CDR2 is FQGTGA. Trimming removed 0 bases at V and 3 bases at J, with 12 bases between. There are 15 residues in the CDR3. The full variable domain, its missing parts supplied by reference TRBV7-3 and TRBJ2-7, is GAGVSQTPSNKVTEKGKYVELRCDPISGHTALYWYRQSLGQGPEFLIYFQGTGAADDSGLPNDRFFAVRPEGSVSTLKIQRTERGDSAVYLCASSLTGGGLYEQYFGPGTRLTVT.

Details on this clonotype: This could be a read error, since a much larger clone is one nucleotide away. The chain links TRBV20-1 to TRBJ2-1; 13 bases match TRBD2. Per germline, CDR1 DFQATT and CDR2 SNEGSKA (reference sequence). The CDR3 is 13 residues long. V dropped 5 bases and J dropped 10; count of bases not matched to a gene: 5. The CDR3 reads CSARTSGSYEQFF. Here the CDR3 DNA reads TGCAGTGCTCGGACTAGCGGGAGCTACGAGCAGTTCTTC.

The genes are TRBV7-9 and TRBJ2-1; 8 bases are shared with TRBD1. This CDR3 is 15 amino acids long. After removal of 3 bases from V and 9 bases from J, the junction contained 10 bases not matched to a gene. From germline, CDR1 is SEHNR and CDR2 FQNEAQ (reference sequence). CDR3 region: CASSFAGQVKGEQFF. CDR3 DNA sequence: TGTGCCAGCAGCTTTGCGGGACAGGTGAAGGGTGAGCAGTTCTTC.

Note on this clonotype: This clone may be a read error of a much larger clone one base away. The CDR3 DNA is TGTGCCAGCAGAGAGTTCAGACAGGATCATCAGCCCAAGCATTTT. Residues: CASREFRQDHQPKHF. This rearrangement joins TRBV6-5 to TRBJ1-5, with a possible D match to TRBD1 (6 bases). CDR3 length equals 15 residues. Germline CDR1 MNHEY, CDR2 SVGAGI.

As regards this clonotype: A clone one base away is much larger, so this may be a read error. V is TRBV2 and J is TRBJ2-7; 11 nucleotides align to TRBD2. Germline CDR1 and CDR2: SNHLY and FYNNEI. This CDR3 is 15 amino acids long. V dropped 8 bases and J dropped 1; count of bases not matched to a gene: 7. CDR3 amino acids: CASVQGLAASYEQYF. The CDR3 DNA follows: TGTGCCAGCGTACAGGGACTAGCGGCGTCCTACGAGCAGTACTTC.